These T cell receptor beta chains were read from a single sample in a study of CD8 T cells in Susac syndrome. TCRdb passed the immunoSEQ multiplex PCR reads through MiXCR, listing each CDR3 protein once. The table has 150,000 to 200,000 distinct CDR3 sequences, approximately 93% seen once. Material: CD4+ T cells from PBMCs. All receptors come from a human donor with multiple sclerosis. The CDR3 runs from the conserved cysteine through the conserved F or W. Clone size is given for some rows only: seen once, a few or many times, or a class if the clone is expanded.

j_call | v_call | clone_size | cdr3_aa
TRBJ1-3 | TRBV27 | . | CASSFRSGNTIYF
TRBJ2-7 | TRBV11-2 | . | CASSHNTGTDEQYF
TRBJ2-3 | TRBV5-1 | . | CASSLWGTSGNSDTQYF
TRBJ2-1 | TRBV20-1 | . | CSARSGSHEQFF
TRBJ2-6 | TRBV14 | . | CASSQDVLWANVLTF
TRBJ2-6 | TRBV19 | . | CASSTATGSGANVLTF
TRBJ2-5 | TRBV29-1 | . | CSVAILAGVGQETQYF
TRBJ2-7 | TRBV18 | . | CASSRGTESSYEQYF
TRBJ2-7 | TRBV28 | . | CASSLALAAYEQYF
TRBJ1-5 | TRBV6-1 | few | CASRPVTEFNQPQHF
TRBJ2-2 | TRBV11-2 | . | CASSGTGATNTGELFF
TRBJ2-4 | TRBV27 | . | CASSPSAGLRVRYF
TRBJ1-3 | TRBV28 | . | CASSYVLASGNTIYF
TRBJ2-1 | TRBV27 | . | CASSLTSGINEQFF
TRBJ1-2 | TRBV24-1 | . | CATSDPRGTDYGYTF
TRBJ2-1 | TRBV6-1 | . | CASSPRGRVGSLNEQFF
TRBJ2-5 | TRBV28 | . | CASSPPGQGGETQYF
TRBJ2-7 | TRBV29-1 | . | CSVVSQRAPSYEQYF
TRBJ1-1 | TRBV20-1 | . | CSARDPRRRTEAFF
TRBJ1-2 | TRBV29-1 | . | CSAAGTGGKNYGYTF
TRBJ1-1 | TRBV29-1 | once | CSVVQGLSLPTSTEAFF
TRBJ2-7 | TRBV6-1 | . | CASRPGLAGYEQYF
TRBJ2-1 | TRBV12-3/TRBV12-4 | . | CASTSATSRDNEQFF
TRBJ1-1 | TRBV20-1 | . | CSAAVVRDSEAFF